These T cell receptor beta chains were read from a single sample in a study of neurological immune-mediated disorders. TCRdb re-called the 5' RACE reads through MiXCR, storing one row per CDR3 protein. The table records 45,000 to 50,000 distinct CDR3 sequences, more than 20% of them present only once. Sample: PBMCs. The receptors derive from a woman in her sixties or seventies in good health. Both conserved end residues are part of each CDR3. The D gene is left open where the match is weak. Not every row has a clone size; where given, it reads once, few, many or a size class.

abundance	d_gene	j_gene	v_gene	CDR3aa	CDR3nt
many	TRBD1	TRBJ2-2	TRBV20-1	CSARTGGNTGELFF	TGCAGTGCTAGGACAGGGGGGAACACCGGGGAGCTGTTTTTT
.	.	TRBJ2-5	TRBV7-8	CASSLAPGMIETQYF	TGTGCCAGCAGCTTAGCGCCAGGGATGATAGAGACCCAGTACTTC
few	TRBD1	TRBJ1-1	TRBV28	CASSPRTGWGTEAFF	TGTGCCAGCAGTCCCCGGACAGGCTGGGGGACTGAAGCTTTCTTT
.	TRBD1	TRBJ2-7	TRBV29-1	CSAGTGNYEQYF	TGCAGCGCAGGGACAGGGAACTACGAGCAGTACTTC
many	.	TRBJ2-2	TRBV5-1	CASTPREGGTGELFF	TGCGCCAGCACTCCCCGAGAGGGGGGCACCGGGGAGCTGTTTTTT
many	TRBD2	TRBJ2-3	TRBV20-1	CSARSAGGPDTQYF	TGCAGTGCTAGATCAGCGGGAGGGCCAGATACGCAGTATTTT
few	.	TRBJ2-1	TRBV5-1	CASSSSLDNEQFF	TGCGCCAGCAGCTCCAGCCTCGACAATGAGCAGTTCTTC
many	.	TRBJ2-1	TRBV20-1	CSARGQRAGSYNEQFF	TGCAGTGCTAGAGGCCAGCGGGCCGGGAGCTACAATGAGCAGTTCTTC
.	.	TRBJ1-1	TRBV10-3	CAIRGGHVLNTEAFF	TGTGCCATCAGAGGCGGACATGTTCTGAACACTGAAGCTTTCTTT
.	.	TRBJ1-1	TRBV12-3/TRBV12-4	CASSADQPEAFF	TGTGCCAGCAGCGCGGACCAGCCTGAAGCTTTCTTT
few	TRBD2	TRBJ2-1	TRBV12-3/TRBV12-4	CASSAGTSGSLGGRTYNEQFF	TGTGCCAGCAGCGCTGGGACTAGCGGGAGTCTGGGTGGGAGAACTTACAATGAGCAGTTCTTC
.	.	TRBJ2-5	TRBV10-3	CAISDQGGRGETQYF	TGTGCCATCAGTGATCAGGGGGGCCGGGGGGAGACCCAGTACTTC
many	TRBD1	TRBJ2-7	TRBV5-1	CASSFVGGQGHYEQYF	TGCGCCAGCAGCTTCGTTGGCGGACAGGGCCACTACGAGCAGTACTTC
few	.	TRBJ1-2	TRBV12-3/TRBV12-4	CASRKDLRGGYGYTF	TGTGCCAGCAGAAAAGATCTAAGGGGAGGCTATGGCTACACCTTC
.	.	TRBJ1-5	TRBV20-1	CSARSWLQPQHF	TGCAGTGCTAGGTCCTGGCTGCAGCCCCAGCATTTT
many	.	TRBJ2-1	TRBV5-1	CASSLPDFNEQFF	TGCGCCAGCAGCTTGCCCGACTTCAATGAGCAGTTCTTC
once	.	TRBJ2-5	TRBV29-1	CSVGDCGARGAETQYF	TGCAGCGTTGGGGACTGTGGTGCGCGAGGGGCGGAGACCCAGTACTTC
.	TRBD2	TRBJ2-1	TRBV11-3	CASSSDRGGDEQFF	TGTGCCAGCAGCTCTGACCGCGGGGGGGATGAGCAGTTCTTC
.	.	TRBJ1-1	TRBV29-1	CSAGWGHRVPEAFF	TGCAGCGCCGGGTGGGGACACCGCGTCCCTGAAGCTTTCTTT
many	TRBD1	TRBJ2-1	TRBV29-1	CSVRDREFGEQFF	TGCAGCGTTCGGGACAGGGAATTCGGTGAGCAGTTCTTC
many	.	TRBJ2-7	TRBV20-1	CSASRTAGRSSYEQYF	TGCAGTGCTAGTAGGACCGCGGGCCGAAGCTCCTACGAGCAGTACTTC
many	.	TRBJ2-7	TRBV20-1	CSARDWAGQISYEQYF	TGCAGTGCTAGAGATTGGGCGGGACAAATTTCCTACGAGCAGTACTTC
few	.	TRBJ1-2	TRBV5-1	CASRRDYGYTF	TGCGCCAGCAGGAGGGACTATGGCTACACCTTC
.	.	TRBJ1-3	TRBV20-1	CSARQYSGNTIYF	TGCAGTGCCAGACAGTACTCTGGAAACACCATATATTTT
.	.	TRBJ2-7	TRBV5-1	CSSSPKGDPGYEQYF	TGCTCCAGCAGCCCCAAGGGGGACCCTGGCTACGAGCAGTACTTC
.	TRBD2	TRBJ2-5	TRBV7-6	CASSLYSGARETQYF	TGTGCCAGCAGCCTGTATAGCGGGGCTAGGGAGACCCAGTACTTC
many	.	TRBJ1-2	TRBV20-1	CSASGGNYGYTF	TGCAGTGCTAGTGGGGGGAACTATGGCTACACCTTC
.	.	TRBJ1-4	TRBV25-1	CASSVSGARGNEKLFF	TGTGCCAGCAGTGTATCAGGGGCCAGAGGTAATGAAAAACTGTTTTTT
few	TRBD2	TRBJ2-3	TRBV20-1	CSARGGAGSTDTQYF	TGCAGTGCTAGAGGGGGAGCGGGGAGCACAGATACGCAGTATTTT
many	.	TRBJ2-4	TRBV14	CASSQGFLYGNIQYF	TGTGCCAGCAGCCAAGGGTTCTTATACGGAAACATTCAGTACTTC
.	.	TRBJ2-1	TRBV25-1	CASSEDVGKINEQFF	TGTGCCAGCAGTGAAGACGTCGGGAAGATCAATGAGCAGTTCTTC
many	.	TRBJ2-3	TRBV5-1	CASSRGQPPADTQYF	TGCGCCAGCAGCCGAGGACAGCCCCCGGCAGATACGCAGTATTTT
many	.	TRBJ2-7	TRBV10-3	CAISECGGACEQYF	TGTGCCATCAGTGAGTGTGGGGGGGCGTGCGAGCAGTACTTC
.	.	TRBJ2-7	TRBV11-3	CASSSGYEQYF	TGTGCCAGCAGCTCGGGCTACGAGCAGTACTTC
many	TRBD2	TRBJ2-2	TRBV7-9	CASSSSGREYTGELFF	TGTGCCAGCAGCTCAAGCGGGAGAGAGTACACCGGGGAGCTGTTTTTT
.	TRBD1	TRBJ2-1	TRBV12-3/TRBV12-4	CASSSRTGGIYVYNEQFF	TGTGCCAGCAGTTCCCGGACAGGGGGCATCTACGTCTACAATGAGCAGTTCTTC
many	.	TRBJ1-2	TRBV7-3	CASSYGGAQREDGYTF	TGTGCCAGCAGCTATGGGGGGGCGCAACGCGAAGATGGCTACACCTTC
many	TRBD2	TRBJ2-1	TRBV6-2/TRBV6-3	CASSLAGREDEQFF	TGTGCCAGCAGTCTAGCGGGGAGGGAAGATGAGCAGTTCTTC
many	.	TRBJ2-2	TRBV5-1	CASSPLRGAGELFF	TGCGCCAGCAGCCCCCTGCGCGGGGCCGGGGAGCTGTTTTTT
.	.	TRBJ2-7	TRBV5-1	CASSLIRTWGGEQYF	TGCGCCAGCAGCTTAATTCGGACATGGGGAGGCGAGCAGTACTTC
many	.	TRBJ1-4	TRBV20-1	CSASPPVGGGKLFF	TGCAGTGCTTCCCCCCCGGTGGGGGGGGGGAAACTGTTTTTT
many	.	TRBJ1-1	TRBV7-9	CASRDQMNTEAFF	TGTGCCAGCAGGGATCAAATGAACACTGAAGCTTTCTTT
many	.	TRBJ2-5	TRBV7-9	CASSLDVQTQYF	TGTGCCAGCAGCTTAGACGTCCAGACCCAGTACTTC
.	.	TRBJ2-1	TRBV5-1	CASSLHYNEQFF	TGCGCCAGCAGCCTTCACTACAATGAGCAGTTCTTC
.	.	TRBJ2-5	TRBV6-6	CASREGVRETQYF	TGTGCCAGCAGGGAGGGAGTAAGAGAGACCCAGTACTTC
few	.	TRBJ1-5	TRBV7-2	CASSLAQGIQPQHF	TGTGCCAGCAGCTTAGCGCAGGGGATCCAGCCCCAGCATTTT
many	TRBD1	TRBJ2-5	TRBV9	CASSVGLGQGSETQYF	TGTGCCAGCAGCGTAGGGTTGGGACAGGGGAGTGAGACCCAGTACTTC
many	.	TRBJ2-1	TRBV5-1	CASTRDSLYNEQFF	TGCGCCAGCACACGGGACTCTCTCTACAATGAGCAGTTCTTC
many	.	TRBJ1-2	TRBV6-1	CASSEARGRLELYGYTF	TGTGCCAGCAGTGAAGCGCGTGGGAGGTTGGAGCTCTATGGCTACACCTTC
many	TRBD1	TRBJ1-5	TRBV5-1	CASSWGTASNQPQHF	TGCGCCAGCAGCTGGGGGACAGCTAGCAATCAGCCCCAGCATTTT
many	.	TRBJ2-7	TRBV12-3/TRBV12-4	CASSLVRDEQYF	TGTGCCAGCAGTTTAGTTCGGGACGAGCAGTACTTC
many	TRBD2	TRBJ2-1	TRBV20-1	CSARLAGEDNEQFF	TGCAGTGCTAGACTAGCGGGAGAGGACAATGAGCAGTTCTTC
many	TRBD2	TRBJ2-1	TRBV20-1	CSARASGKVYNEQFF	TGCAGTGCTAGAGCGAGCGGGAAAGTCTACAATGAGCAGTTCTTC
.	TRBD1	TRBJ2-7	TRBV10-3	CAIRRSGTGASEQYF	TGTGCCATCAGGAGGTCCGGGACAGGGGCCTCCGAGCAGTACTTC
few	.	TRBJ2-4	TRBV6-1	CASSEARLAKNIQYF	TGTGCCAGCAGTGAAGCGCGGTTAGCCAAAAACATTCAGTACTTC
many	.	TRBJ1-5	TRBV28	CASSESNQPQHF	TGTGCCAGCAGCGAGTCCAATCAGCCCCAGCATTTT
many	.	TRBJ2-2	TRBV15	CATSRALGTNTGELFF	TGTGCCACCAGCAGAGCCCTTGGGACAAACACCGGGGAGCTGTTTTTT
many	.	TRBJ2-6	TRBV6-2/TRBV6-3	CASSYGSSGANVLTF	TGTGCCAGCAGTTACGGGAGCTCTGGGGCCAACGTCCTGACTTTC